The 28 T cell receptor beta chains below all came from one sample that was sequenced in a study of T-cell memory formation after mild COVID-19. TCRdb fed the 5' RACE reads into MiXCR, producing one record per CDR3 protein. The profile shows 65,000 to 95,000 distinct CDR3 sequences, around 13% of them singletons. Sequenced sample: PBMCs or a T cell subset sorted from them (not recorded which). The receptors here all came from a young man who had mild COVID-19 (a few samples of this study predate the infection). Cell type and time point are not known.

The chain combines TRBV7-8 with TRBJ1-1; perhaps TRBD1 as D (5 bases). Per the germline V gene, CDR1 is SGHVS and CDR2 is FQNEAQ. With 6 bases removed from V and 1 base from J, the gap between germline ends came to 15 bases. The CDR3 is 15 amino acids. The CDR3 spells CASSGGDIRNTEAFF. CDR3 DNA: TGTGCCAGCAGTGGGGGGGATATCCGGAACACTGAAGCTTTCTTT.

This clonotype was seen at least ten times. The chain links TRBV6-5 to TRBJ1-1; tentatively, D is TRBD1 (6 bases). The CDR3 sequence is 14 residues long. The V end was cut by 6 bases, the J end by 0 bases, with 11 bases between. Germline CDR1 reads MNHEY; CDR2 reads SVGAGI. In DNA, the CDR3 is TGTGCCAGCAGCCCGACAGGACTGAACACTGAAGCTTTCTTT. It translates to CASSPTGLNTEAFF.

The chain combines TRBV6-1 with TRBJ2-2; 9 bases fit TRBD2. V was clipped by 6 bases and J by 6 bases; unmatched bases: 2. Germline values: CDR1 MNHNS, CDR2 SASEGT. CDR3 size: 13 residues. The CDR3 loop reads CASSLAGAGELFF. For the CDR3, the DNA is TGTGCCAGCAGCTTAGCGGGGGCCGGGGAGCTGTTTTTT.

The chain is built from TRBV7-9 and TRBJ1-2; D not certain. From germline, CDR1 is SEHNR and CDR2 FQNEAQ (reference sequence). V lost 5 bases and J 8 bases, leaving 9 bases between the germline ends. CDR3 length: 11 residues. The CDR3 nucleotides are TGTGCCAGCAGCGTCCCGTTGGGCTACACCTTC. As protein: CASSVPLGYTF.

The V and J genes are TRBV12-3 or TRBV12-4 and TRBJ2-3, with 11 bases identical to TRBD2. The CDR3 has 16 residues. V shed 4 bases, J shed 14 bases, and the junction held 17 bases outside the gene matches. CDR3 amino acids: CASSSTSGGRLYLVYF. In DNA, the CDR3 is TGTGCCAGCAGTTCAACTAGCGGGGGCCGACTCTACCTCGTGTATTTT.

This clonotype has just a few counts. The chain uses TRBV5-1 and TRBJ1-1; D call uncertain. Between the trimmed V and J ends, which lost 4 bases and 0 bases, there was a span of 10 bases. The CDR3 is made up of 14 amino acids. Per the germline V gene, CDR1 is SGHRS and CDR2 is YFSETQ. DNA for the CDR3: TGCGCCAGCAGCAACGGCAGGCTGAACACTGAAGCTTTCTTT. Protein sequence: CASSNGRLNTEAFF.

The chain is built from TRBV4-1 and TRBJ1-2, with 8 bases identical to TRBD1. Germline CDR1 reads MGHRA; CDR2 reads YSYEKL. J lost 8 bases, V lost 5 bases, and 16 bases had no gene match. This CDR3 contains 16 residues. CDR3 nucleotide sequence: TGCGCCAGCAGCTCGCCCGGGACAGGTCGCCCTGGGGGCTACACCTTC. It specifies CASSSPGTGRPGGYTF.

This clonotype was found a few times. A much bigger clone sits one base away, suggesting this may be a read error. V and J are TRBV6-2 or TRBV6-3 and TRBJ1-1; D is unclear. Germline CDR1 reads MNHEY; CDR2 reads SVGEGT. The CDR3 spans 12 residues. The V and J ends lost 4 bases and 6 bases respectively, with 9 bases between them. CDR3 nucleotide sequence: TGTGCCAGCAGTTTCCTGGGTCCTGAAGCTTTCTTT. Translating gives CASSFLGPEAFF.

This clonotype showed up many times. This chain uses TRBV7-9 with TRBJ2-7; D gene uncertain. This CDR3 has 12 residues. Trimming removed 5 bases at V and 7 bases at J, with 12 bases between. Germline-derived CDR1 and CDR2 are SEHNR and FQNEAQ (reference sequence). The CDR3 DNA reads TGTGCCAGCAGCCCGGGTAGCAGTGAGCAGTACTTC. It specifies CASSPGSSEQYF. Complete variable domain (other parts from reference TRBV7-9 and TRBJ2-7): DTGVSQNPRHKITKRGQNVTFRCDPISEHNRLYWYRQTLGQGPEFLTYFQNEAQLEKSRLLSDRFSAERPKGSFSTLEIQRTEQGDSAMYLCASSPGSSEQYFGPGTRLTVT.

This clonotype counts as medium-sized. This chain links TRBV6-6 with TRBJ2-5, with D uncertain. The length of the CDR3 is 15 residues. Germline CDR1 reads MNHNY; CDR2 reads SVGAGI (reference sequence). Trimming cost V 6 bases and J 1 base, with 15 bases left between them. CDR3 nucleotides: TGTGCCAGCAGACTTAAGTTGACGTCCCAAGAGACCCAGTACTTC. It encodes CASRLKLTSQETQYF.

This clonotype has more than one count but fewer than ten. The rearrangement links TRBV7-9 to TRBJ2-5; D tentatively fits TRBD1 or TRBD2 (6 bases each). CDR3 length: 17 amino acids. Between the trimmed V and J ends, which lost 5 bases and 5 bases, there was a span of 24 bases. Germline V gene data show CDR1 as SEHNR and CDR2 as FQNEAQ (reference sequence). DNA of the CDR3: TGTGCCAGCAGCCTGCTTGGTGGAGGGGACATGGGGGAGACCCAGTACTTC. Translation: CASSLLGGGDMGETQYF.

The V and J genes are TRBV6-5 and TRBJ2-3; D call uncertain. Trimming shortened V by 6 bases and J by 2 bases, and 9 bases separated the two germline ends. This CDR3 spans 13 amino acids. Looked up from germline, CDR1 is MNHEY and CDR2 is SVGAGI. CDR3 region: CASSSSYTDTQYF. In nucleotides, the CDR3 is TGTGCCAGCAGCTCTTCCTACACAGATACGCAGTATTTT.

The V call is TRBV3-1, the J call TRBJ2-3; TRBD2 agrees at 11 bases. J was trimmed by 0 bases and V by 3 bases; bases with no gene match: 5. Germline V gene sequence: CDR1 LGHDT, CDR2 YNNKEL (reference sequence). The CDR3 has 17 amino acids. The CDR3 region has the DNA TGTGCCAGCAGCCACCTCGGACTAGCGGGCAGCACAGATACGCAGTATTTT. Its translation: CASSHLGLAGSTDTQYF.

The chain has TRBV12-3 or TRBV12-4 and TRBJ2-1; perhaps TRBD2 as D (6 bases). V was clipped by 5 bases and J by 5 bases, with 16 bases between them. The CDR3 has 15 residues. The CDR3: CASSNSGTRNNEQFF. The CDR3 DNA sequence: TGTGCCAGCAGTAACTCCGGGACTCGGAACAATGAGCAGTTCTTC.

The chain combines TRBV14 with TRBJ2-3; a weak D match, TRBD2 (6 bases). V lost 4 bases and J lost 4, with 12 bases in between. The CDR3 is 14 residues long. Germline V gives CDR1 SGHDN, CDR2 FVKESK. The CDR3 sequence: CASSRGRIPDTQYF. The CDR3 DNA follows: TGTGCCAGCAGCCGGGGGAGGATTCCAGATACGCAGTATTTT.

This clonotype was detected only a few times. V gene TRBV4-3 combines with J gene TRBJ2-3, with D maybe TRBD2 (5 bases). Germline V gene lookup returns CDR1 LGHNA and CDR2 YSLEER. The CDR3 is 15 amino acids. Between the trimmed V and J ends, which lost 1 base and 3 bases, there was a span of 11 bases. The CDR3 sequence: CASSQGSPGTDTQYF. The CDR3 DNA sequence: TGCGCCAGCAGCCAAGGGTCCCCGGGGACAGATACGCAGTATTTT.

This chain connects TRBV6-6 to TRBJ2-1, with 8 bases aligning to TRBD2. CDR3 length equals 15 residues. Germline V gene lookup returns CDR1 MNHNY and CDR2 SVGAGI (reference sequence). The trim removed 0 bases at V and 7 bases at J, leaving 5 bases unmatched. The CDR3 loop is CASSYSTGGYNEQFF. CDR3 nucleotide sequence: TGTGCCAGCAGTTACTCCACGGGGGGGTATAATGAGCAGTTCTTC.

This clonotype has more than one count but fewer than ten. The DNA of the CDR3 is TGTGCCAGCTCCCCGGGGAGAGACTATGGCTACACCTTC. It codes for CASSPGRDYGYTF. This chain connects TRBV6-2 or TRBV6-3 to TRBJ1-2, with unresolved D. Germline V gene sequence: CDR1 MNHEY, CDR2 SVGEGT. The CDR3 is 13 amino acids. Trimming took 8 bases from V and 3 from J, leaving 13 bases between them.

Only a few counts were recorded for this clonotype. The V and J genes are TRBV10-3 and TRBJ2-7, with D possibly being TRBD2 (7 bases). Germline V gene data show CDR1 as ENHRY and CDR2 as SYGVKD. The V and J ends lost 6 bases and 3 bases respectively, with 18 bases between them. The CDR3 is 15 residues long. This CDR3 is CAISSGASGLYEQYF. As DNA, the CDR3 is TGTGCCATCAGCTCGGGGGCTAGCGGACTCTACGAGCAGTACTTC.

V is TRBV20-1 and J is TRBJ2-1, with TRBD2 matching over 14 bases. V gave up 4 bases and J gave up 1 base; unmatched junction bases: 3. The CDR3 loop spans 16 amino acids. Germline lookup yields CDR1 DFQATT and CDR2 SNEGSKA (reference sequence). CDR3 in DNA: TGCAGTGCTAAGAGGACTAGCGGGAGGTCCTACAATGAGCAGTTCTTC. Residues: CSAKRTSGRSYNEQFF.

This clonotype has a handful of counts. The J gene is TRBJ2-1, the V gene TRBV6-2 or TRBV6-3, with D uncertain. Germline loops: CDR1 MNHEY, CDR2 SVGEGT. Deletions cut 3 bases from V and 4 bases from J, with 13 bases between. There are 15 residues in the CDR3. This chain's CDR3 is CASSYISATYNEQFF. DNA for the CDR3: TGTGCCAGCAGTTATATCTCCGCGACATACAATGAGCAGTTCTTC.

A few counts support this clonotype. The chain employs TRBV30 and TRBJ1-2; D gene ambiguous. CDR1 GTSNPN and CDR2 SVGIG come from the germline V gene (reference sequence). The V end was cut by 3 bases, the J end by 7 bases, with 6 bases between. CDR3 length: 10 residues. CDR3 in amino acids: CAWRGGGYTF. The CDR3 DNA reads TGTGCCTGGAGGGGCGGTGGCTACACCTTC.

Judged by abundance, this clonotype is large (0.1 to 1%). The chain joins TRBV27 to TRBJ2-1; 8 bases are shared with TRBD2. Germline V CDR1 and CDR2: MNHEY, SMNVEV (reference sequence). CDR3 length: 12 amino acids. With 10 bases clipped from V and 15 bases from J, the junction kept 14 bases outside the gene matches. CDR3 residues: CATGTRGGGRFF. Written as DNA, the CDR3 is TGTGCCACCGGGACTAGAGGGGGGGGTCGGTTCTTC.

This clonotype was counted a few times. The chain uses TRBV6-2 or TRBV6-3 and TRBJ1-5, with D unresolved. The germline V gene has CDR1 MNHEY and CDR2 SVGEGT. The CDR3 consists of 17 residues. Trimming shortened V by 2 bases and J by 0 bases, and 14 bases separated the two germline ends. CDR3 protein: CASSYLAAPYSNQPQHF. CDR3 in DNA: TGTGCCAGCAGTTACCTCGCGGCACCATATAGCAATCAGCCCCAGCATTTT.

This chain joins TRBV25-1 and TRBJ2-3; a weak D match, TRBD2 (5 bases). Trimming took 6 bases from V and 2 from J, leaving 18 bases between them. The length of the CDR3 is 16 residues. Germline CDR1 reads MGHDK; CDR2 reads SYGVNS. The CDR3 loop reads CASRALGLELTDTQYF. The CDR3 coding sequence is TGTGCCAGCAGAGCCCTCGGACTGGAACTCACAGATACGCAGTATTTT.

Many counts were recorded for this clonotype. V and J are TRBV9 and TRBJ1-1, with a tentative D call TRBD1 (5 bases). CDR3 length equals 13 residues. Germline CDR1 and CDR2: SGDLS and YYNGEE. Trimming left V 3 bases short and J 4 bases short, with 10 bases between. DNA for the CDR3: TGTGCCAGCAGCGCCTGGCAGGGCACTGAAGCTTTCTTT. This sequence encodes CASSAWQGTEAFF.

V and J are TRBV6-2 or TRBV6-3 and TRBJ2-2; D uncertain. With 7 bases removed from V and 9 bases from J, the gap between germline ends came to 9 bases. The CDR3 spans 11 residues. From germline, CDR1 is MNHEY and CDR2 SVGEGT. This chain's CDR3 is CASTTGRELFF. In nucleotides, the CDR3 is TGTGCCAGCACCACCGGCAGGGAGCTGTTTTTT.

This clonotype has a count of ten or more. V and J are TRBV4-1 and TRBJ2-1; no definite D call. Germline values: CDR1 MGHRA, CDR2 YSYEKL. This CDR3 has 10 residues. V was trimmed by 8 bases and J by 5 bases, leaving 4 bases between them. The CDR3 loop is CASGDNEQFF. CDR3 bases: TGCGCCAGCGGGGACAATGAGCAGTTCTTC.